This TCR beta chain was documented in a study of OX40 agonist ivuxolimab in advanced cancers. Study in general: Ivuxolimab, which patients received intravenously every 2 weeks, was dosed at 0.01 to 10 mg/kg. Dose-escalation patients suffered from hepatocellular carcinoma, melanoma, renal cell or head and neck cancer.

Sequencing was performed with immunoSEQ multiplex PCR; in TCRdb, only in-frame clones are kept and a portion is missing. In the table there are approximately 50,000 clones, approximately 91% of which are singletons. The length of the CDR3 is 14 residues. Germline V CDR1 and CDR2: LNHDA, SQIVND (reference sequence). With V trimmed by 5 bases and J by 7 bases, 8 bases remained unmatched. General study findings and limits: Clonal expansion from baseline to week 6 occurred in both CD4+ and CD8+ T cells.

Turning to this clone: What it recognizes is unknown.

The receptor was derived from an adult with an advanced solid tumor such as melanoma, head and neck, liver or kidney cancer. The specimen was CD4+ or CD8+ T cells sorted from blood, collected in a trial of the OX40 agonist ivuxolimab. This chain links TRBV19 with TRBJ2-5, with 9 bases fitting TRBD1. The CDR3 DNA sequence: TGTGCCAGTAGTCCTGGGACAGGGACCGGGACCCAGTACTTC. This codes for CASSPGTGTGTQYF.